Listed here are 18 T cell receptor beta chains from one sample, sequenced in a study of blood T cells in healthy people across ages. The authors ran a second PCR of 7 to 11 cycles using a sample-barcoded 5' primer and a J-beta primer mix. TCRdb processed the 5' RACE reads anew with MiXCR; each CDR3 protein has one entry. The data show about 1.8 million distinct CDR3 sequences, about 50% seen once. Sequencing was performed on blood. The receptors here all came from a middle-aged woman in good health.

The chain joins TRBV7-3 to TRBJ2-3; no reliable D call. Germline CDR1 is SGHTA and CDR2 is FQGTGA. Trimming removed 5 bases from V and 1 base from J, with 13 bases in between. This CDR3 has 15 residues. The CDR3 bases are TGTGCCAGCAGCCTCACTCCCGCGGGCACAGATACGCAGTATTTT. Translation gives CASSLTPAGTDTQYF.

V usage is TRBV10-3 and J usage is TRBJ1-2, with TRBD1 identical over 7 bases. The V gene's germline CDR1 is ENHRY and CDR2 SYGVKD. This CDR3 has 13 residues. Germline trimming cut 6 bases from V and 7 bases from J; bases unmatched to any gene: 8. The CDR3 region has the DNA TGTGCCATCAGGACCGAGGGGGCGATTGGCTACACCTTC. This codes for CAIRTEGAIGYTF.

This chain connects TRBV4-2 to TRBJ2-3, with 9 bases that match TRBD2. Germline V gives CDR1 LGHNA, CDR2 YNFKEQ. Trimming at V came to 0 bases and at J to 10 bases, leaving 5 bases not matched to a gene. The CDR3 is 14 amino acids. CDR3 loop: CASSQDLAGPSQYF. CDR3 DNA sequence: TGTGCCAGCAGCCAAGACCTAGCGGGGCCATCGCAGTATTTT.

This clonotype was counted at least ten times. V gene TRBV7-2 combines with J gene TRBJ2-3; no clear D gene. This CDR3 contains 13 residues. Deletions cut 1 base from V and 6 bases from J, with 8 bases between. In germline, CDR1 is SGHTA, CDR2 FQGNSA. In DNA form, the CDR3 reads TGTGCCAGCAGCTTAGTTTCGGCGGATACGCAGTATTTT. Translating gives CASSLVSADTQYF.

The chain has TRBV2 and TRBJ1-5, with TRBD1 as a possible D gene (6 bases). Between the trimmed V and J ends, which lost 4 bases and 4 bases, there was a span of 14 bases. The germline V gene has CDR1 SNHLY and CDR2 FYNNEI. This CDR3 contains 15 residues. CDR3: CASSGEQGGNQPQHF. In DNA, the CDR3 is TGTGCCAGCAGTGGAGAACAGGGTGGGAATCAGCCCCAGCATTTT.

This clonotype came up a few times. J is TRBJ2-1 and V is TRBV9, with 8 bases that match TRBD1. The J segment lost 3 bases and the V segment lost 4 bases, leaving 9 bases of the junction unmatched. Germline CDR1 SGDLS, CDR2 YYNGEE. This CDR3 region has 16 residues. The DNA for the CDR3 is TGTGCCAGCAGCCCCCGCACAGGGGGTTACTACAATGAGCAGTTCTTC. Amino acids: CASSPRTGGYYNEQFF.

The chain has TRBV5-1 and TRBJ2-5; no clear D. Germline V gene sequence: CDR1 SGHRS, CDR2 YFSETQ. V was shortened by 4 bases and J by 1 base, with 8 bases between the two germline ends. The CDR3 runs to 13 residues. The DNA of the CDR3 is TGCGCCAGCAGCCCTATATTCCAAGAGACCCAGTACTTC. Translated, it gives CASSPIFQETQYF.

This clonotype was seen more than once but under ten times. CDR3: CASSLRSYSEIEQFF. The CDR3 DNA follows: TGCGCCAGCAGCTTGAGGTCCTATTCGGAAATTGAGCAGTTCTTC. The rearrangement uses TRBV5-1 and TRBJ2-1, with D hard to call. The germline gives CDR1 SGHRS, CDR2 YFSETQ. The CDR3 loop spans 15 amino acids. Trimming stripped 1 base from V and 9 bases from J, with 17 bases between.

This clonotype was recorded once. J is TRBJ2-7 and V is TRBV10-3, with no clear D. The germline V gene encodes CDR1 ENHRY and CDR2 SYGVKD. The CDR3 length is 15 residues. Trimming left V 3 bases short and J 0 bases short, with 12 bases between. Here the CDR3 reads CAISDHRPLSYEQYF. CDR3 nucleotide sequence: TGTGCCATCAGTGACCATCGGCCTCTCTCCTACGAGCAGTACTTC.

The chain links TRBV20-1 to TRBJ1-2; D may be TRBD1 (5 bases). Germline loops: CDR1 DFQATT, CDR2 SNEGSKA (reference sequence). There are 14 residues in the CDR3. Trimming left V 2 bases short and J 7 bases short, with 17 bases between. Here the CDR3 reads CSARLAGTPVGYTF. The CDR3 nucleotides read TGCAGTGCTAGATTAGCTGGGACGCCGGTTGGCTACACCTTC.

The chain combines TRBV20-1 with TRBJ2-7, with no clear D. V was pared by 3 bases and J by 0 bases, with 12 bases between. Germline CDR1 DFQATT, CDR2 SNEGSKA (reference sequence). The CDR3 is 14 residues long. This CDR3 reads CSASLALLSYEQYF. In DNA form, the CDR3 reads TGCAGTGCTAGCTTAGCCCTTCTCTCCTACGAGCAGTACTTC.

This clonotype was detected only a few times. V and J are TRBV20-1 and TRBJ2-1; D unresolved. The length of the CDR3 is 14 residues. V lost 5 bases and J lost 8, with 19 bases in between. Germline V gene lookup returns CDR1 DFQATT and CDR2 SNEGSKA (reference sequence). CDR3 sequence (DNA): TGCAGTGCTCCCCGAGGCAGAGACTTGGATGAGCAGTTCTTC. Translation gives CSAPRGRDLDEQFF.

This chain connects TRBV29-1 to TRBJ2-7; no clear D. Germline values: CDR1 SQVTM, CDR2 ANQGSEA. The CDR3 covers 13 residues. CDR3 sequence (DNA): TGCTGCGCCCGATGGTCCGGGTCCTACGAGCAGTACTTC. This encodes CCARWSGSYEQYF.

This clonotype has just one count. The genes are TRBV7-2 and TRBJ2-7; D gene uncertain. The CDR3 has 16 amino acids. Per the germline V gene, CDR1 is SGHTA and CDR2 is FQGNSA. The V end was cut by 5 bases, the J end by 4 bases, with 21 bases between. CDR3 loop: CASSPRPTLLFYEQYF. The DNA for the CDR3 is TGTGCCAGCAGCCCGAGACCGACCCTACTGTTTTACGAGCAGTACTTC.

The chain couples TRBV7-9 to TRBJ2-3; weak D call: TRBD1 (8 bases). V gave up 5 bases and J gave up 6 bases, with 12 bases separating them. The germline V gene has CDR1 SEHNR and CDR2 FQNEAQ (reference sequence). CDR3 size: 13 residues. CDR3: CASSDRGGDTQYF. The CDR3 bases are TGTGCCAGCAGCGACAGGGGAGGGGATACGCAGTATTTT. Full variable domain (missing parts from reference TRBV7-9 and TRBJ2-3): DTGVSQNPRHKITKRGQNVTFRCDPISEHNRLYWYRQTLGQGPEFLTYFQNEAQLEKSRLLSDRFSAERPKGSFSTLEIQRTEQGDSAMYLCASSDRGGDTQYFGPGTRLTVL.

The rearrangement links TRBV2 to TRBJ2-5; D remains unclear. Germline V gene lookup returns CDR1 SNHLY and CDR2 FYNNEI. The CDR3 is 15 amino acids. V was trimmed by 6 bases and J by 3 bases, leaving 17 bases between them. CDR3 bases: TGTGCCAGCAGCGCTGAACAGACTCACAAAGAGACCCAGTACTTC. This gives the protein CASSAEQTHKETQYF.

The V and J genes are TRBV28 and TRBJ2-7, with 8 bases lining up with TRBD2. There are 15 residues in the CDR3. The junction had 9 bases not matched to a gene; V was cut back by 3 bases and J by 5 bases. Germline V gives CDR1 MDHEN, CDR2 SYDVKM. Written as DNA, the CDR3 is TGTGCCAGCAGTTTCCCCGCGGGGGGATCGAACGAGCAGTACTTC. Translating gives CASSFPAGGSNEQYF.

This clonotype appeared a few times. V and J are TRBV29-1 and TRBJ1-2; TRBD1 matches 11 bases. Per the germline V gene, CDR1 is SQVTM and CDR2 is ANQGSEA. This CDR3 has 15 residues. Trimming cost V 6 bases and J 5 bases; bases outside gene matches: 11. The CDR3 nucleotides read TGCAGCGTCGATAAAGGACAGGGGGCGAAGTATGGCTACACCTTC. Its protein product is CSVDKGQGAKYGYTF.